The 24 T cell receptor beta chains given below trace back to one sample, sequenced in a study of shared clonotypes between healthy human individuals. Using immunoSEQ multiplex PCR, the repertoire was profiled, and TCRdb retains in-frame clones only, with some absent. The repertoire holds roughly 2,300,000 clones, approximately 90% seen once, with approximately 0.4% in the top ten. Sequences were obtained from naive CD4+ T cells from PBMCs. As for subset: CD45RA+ positively selected. The receptors stem from a man between 18 and 29 years old in good health. Some clones in this sample may be carry-over from other donors' samples.

This sequence joins TRBV4-1 and TRBJ1-5, with D perhaps matching TRBD1 (5 bases). Trimming removed 2 bases from V and 6 bases from J, with 14 bases in between. Germline-derived CDR1 and CDR2 are MGHRA and YSYEKL. This CDR3 has 15 residues. CDR3 sequence (DNA): TGCGCCAGCAGCCAAACTACAGGATTAAGTCAGCCCCAGCATTTT. It specifies CASSQTTGLSQPQHF.

This chain joins TRBV7-2 and TRBJ2-1; TRBD2 matches 13 bases. Trimming at V came to 5 bases and at J to 4 bases, leaving 8 bases not matched to a gene. The germline V gene encodes CDR1 SGHTA and CDR2 FQGNSA. This CDR3 has 17 amino acids. CDR3 DNA: TGTGCCAGCAGCAACCGGGGACTAGCGGGGATATACAATGAGCAGTTCTTC. Its protein is CASSNRGLAGIYNEQFF.

Here the CDR3 DNA reads TGTGCCAGCAGACTACTAGCGGGAGAAGGTGAGCAGTTCTTC. Its translation: CASRLLAGEGEQFF. The V call is TRBV6-5, the J call TRBJ2-1; TRBD2 aligns across 11 bases. This CDR3 contains 14 residues. The junction had 7 bases not matched to a gene; V was cut back by 6 bases and J by 9 bases. Germline CDR1 reads MNHEY; CDR2 reads SVGAGI.

The V and J genes are TRBV6-1 and TRBJ2-3, with a weak D call TRBD2 (5 bases). This CDR3 contains 14 residues. CDR1 MNHNS and CDR2 SASEGT come from the germline V gene. V shed 5 bases and J shed 1 base, with 10 bases lying between them. For the CDR3, the DNA is TGTGCCAGCAGTACTAGTGGGGGCACAGATACGCAGTATTTT. Protein sequence: CASSTSGGTDTQYF.

This rearrangement joins TRBV7-9 to TRBJ1-1; D unresolved. The ends were cut back, 1 base at V and 4 bases at J, with 13 bases in the middle. This CDR3 contains 15 residues. CDR1 and CDR2 (germline): SEHNR, FQNEAQ (reference sequence). The CDR3 coding sequence is TGTGCCAGCAGCTTAGGCACAAGGGCCGCCACTGAAGCTTTCTTT. This gives the protein CASSLGTRAATEAFF.

The J gene is TRBJ2-3, the V gene TRBV7-2; the match to TRBD2 covers 7 bases. The CDR3 is 15 residues long. Germline CDR1 and CDR2: SGHTA and FQGNSA. Losses at the gene ends were 5 bases for V and 5 bases for J; bases not matched to a gene: 10. The CDR3 loop is CASSLLGLELDTQYF. CDR3 bases: TGTGCCAGCAGCCTCCTCGGACTAGAACTAGATACGCAGTATTTT. The full variable domain, its missing parts supplied by reference TRBV7-2 and TRBJ2-3, is GAGVSQSPSNKVTEKGKDVELRCDPISGHTALYWYRQSLGQGLEFLIYFQGNSAPDKSGLPSDRFSAERTGGSVSTLTIQRTQQEDSAVYLCASSLLGLELDTQYFGPGTRLTVL.

CDR3 region: CASSWGLGANTGELFF. CDR3 nucleotide sequence: TGTGCCAGTAGTTGGGGGCTCGGTGCCAACACCGGGGAGCTGTTTTTT. The rearrangement joins TRBV19 to TRBJ2-2, with D possibly matching TRBD1 (6 bases). The CDR3 runs to 16 residues. Trimming pared 5 bases from V and 2 bases from J, leaving 15 bases between. Germline-derived CDR1 and CDR2 are LNHDA and SQIVND (reference sequence).

This rearrangement joins TRBV2 to TRBJ2-5; the D gene is possibly TRBD2 (5 bases). CDR1 is SNHLY and CDR2 is FYNNEI in the germline V gene. Trimming cost V 6 bases and J 0 bases, with 11 bases left between them. The CDR3 loop spans 14 amino acids. The CDR3 protein is CASREVVYQETQYF. CDR3 in DNA: TGTGCCAGCAGGGAGGTAGTGTACCAAGAGACCCAGTACTTC.

This clone has only one observation. The CDR3 here is CSVEVPGGGREQYF. In DNA form, the CDR3 reads TGCAGCGTTGAAGTTCCTGGTGGGGGGAGGGAGCAGTACTTC. This chain connects TRBV29-1 to TRBJ2-7; D may be TRBD2 (6 bases). The V end lost 1 base, the J end lost 7 bases, and 17 bases lay between the germline ends. CDR1 and CDR2 from the germline V gene are SQVTM and ANQGSEA. The CDR3 sequence is 14 residues long.

CDR3 residues: CASSFNTYTQYF. Here the CDR3 DNA reads TGTGCCAGCAGCTTCAACACTTATACGCAGTATTTT. The rearrangement joins TRBV7-9 to TRBJ2-3, with unresolved D. Trimming cost V 3 bases and J 7 bases, with 8 bases left between them. The CDR3 is made up of 12 amino acids. The germline V gene encodes CDR1 SEHNR and CDR2 FQNEAQ (reference sequence). The full variable domain, with the rest looked up from reference TRBV7-9 and TRBJ2-3, is DTGVSQNPRHKITKRGQNVTFRCDPISEHNRLYWYRQTLGQGPEFLTYFQNEAQLEKSRLLSDRFSAERPKGSFSTLEIQRTEQGDSAMYLCASSFNTYTQYFGPGTRLTVL.

The chain has TRBV18 and TRBJ2-4; 8 bases match TRBD1. Trimming at V came to 0 bases and at J to 10 bases, leaving 5 bases not matched to a gene. The CDR3 is 14 amino acids. Germline V CDR1 and CDR2: KGHSH, LQKENI. CDR3 sequence: CASSPPGQEGIQYF. The CDR3 region has the DNA TGTGCCAGCTCACCACCGGGACAGGAAGGGATTCAGTACTTC.

The chain links TRBV27 to TRBJ1-3; D call uncertain. Germline CDR1 and CDR2: MNHEY and SMNVEV (reference sequence). Trimming stripped 2 bases from V and 2 bases from J, with 4 bases between. The CDR3 has 13 amino acids. The DNA of the CDR3 is TGTGCCAGCAGTTTAAGGGCTGGAAACACCATATATTTT. Its translation: CASSLRAGNTIYF.

The chain joins TRBV7-3 to TRBJ2-3; 12 bases line up with TRBD2. The CDR3 consists of 16 residues. V lost 4 bases, J lost 3 bases, and 5 bases stayed unmatched. Germline V gene lookup returns CDR1 SGHTA and CDR2 FQGTGA. The CDR3: CASSSPLAGGTDTQYF. The CDR3, as DNA: TGTGCCAGCAGCTCCCCACTAGCGGGAGGAACAGATACGCAGTATTTT. The whole variable domain, filled in from reference TRBV7-3 and TRBJ2-3, reads GAGVSQTPSNKVTEKGKYVELRCDPISGHTALYWYRQSLGQGPEFLIYFQGTGAADDSGLPNDRFFAVRPEGSVSTLKIQRTERGDSAVYLCASSSPLAGGTDTQYFGPGTRLTVL.

A note on this clone: The identical CDR3 is also encoded by other nucleotide sequences in the sample. The CDR3 is CASSFGGRETQYF. The CDR3 bases are TGCGCCAGCAGCTTTGGCGGGAGGGAGACCCAGTACTTC. The V and J genes are TRBV5-1 and TRBJ2-5; TRBD2 agrees at 8 bases. There are 13 residues in the CDR3. Germline lookup yields CDR1 SGHRS and CDR2 YFSETQ. J lost 5 bases, V lost 2 bases, and 2 bases had no gene match.

V gene TRBV30 combines with J gene TRBJ2-7, with TRBD1 matching over 9 bases. The CDR3 has 16 residues. Germline values: CDR1 GTSNPN, CDR2 SVGIG (reference sequence). Germline trimming cut 2 bases from V and 2 bases from J; bases unmatched to any gene: 10. CDR3 bases: TGTGCCTGGAGTCCCTCTCGGACAGGGGACACCTACGAGCAGTACTTC. This encodes CAWSPSRTGDTYEQYF.

V gene TRBV19 combines with J gene TRBJ1-3; D is unresolved. V was pared by 2 bases and J by 1 base, with 9 bases between. This CDR3 is 15 amino acids long. In germline, CDR1 is LNHDA, CDR2 SQIVND (reference sequence). The CDR3 loop is CASSIPTPSGNTIYF. DNA of the CDR3: TGTGCCAGTAGTATACCGACACCTTCTGGAAACACCATATATTTT. Drawing the rest from reference TRBV19 and TRBJ1-3, the complete variable domain is DGGITQSPKYLFRKEGQNVTLSCEQNLNHDAMYWYRQDPGQGLRLIYYSQIVNDFQKGDIAEGYSVSREKKESFPLTVTSAQKNPTAFYLCASSIPTPSGNTIYFGEGSWLTVV.

The chain carries TRBV5-1 and TRBJ2-5, with a tentative D call TRBD2 (6 bases). The CDR3 is made up of 15 amino acids. CDR1 is SGHRS and CDR2 is YFSETQ in the germline V gene. V was shortened by 2 bases and J by 1 base, with 12 bases between the two germline ends. CDR3 in DNA: TGCGCCAGCAGCTTCGCGGGAAGTGGCCAAGAGACCCAGTACTTC. Translation gives CASSFAGSGQETQYF.

There are a few counts of this clone. The sample has other DNA sequences that encode this CDR3 too. This chain connects TRBV30 to TRBJ1-1; D call uncertain. V lost 3 bases to trimming and J lost 0 bases, with 8 bases between them. Germline CDR1 GTSNPN, CDR2 SVGIG (reference sequence). CDR3 length: 13 residues. The CDR3 region has the DNA TGTGCCTGGAGCCGCGAGTTGAACACTGAAGCTTTCTTT. It yields the protein CAWSRELNTEAFF.

This chain uses TRBV7-9 with TRBJ2-3, with D perhaps TRBD2 (6 bases). CDR3 length: 13 amino acids. The germline V gene has CDR1 SEHNR and CDR2 FQNEAQ (reference sequence). Trimming left V 11 bases short and J 0 bases short, with 12 bases between. The CDR3 nucleotides are TGTGCCCGACGGGGGTCTAGCACAGATACGCAGTATTTT. Amino acids: CARRGSSTDTQYF. Looking up the rest from reference TRBV7-9 and TRBJ2-3 gives the full variable domain: DTGVSQNPRHKITKRGQNVTFRCDPISEHNRLYWYRQTLGQGPEFLTYFQNEAQLEKSRLLSDRFSAERPKGSFSTLEIQRTEQGDSAMYLCARRGSSTDTQYFGPGTRLTVL.

The J gene is TRBJ1-1, the V gene TRBV19; a weak D match, TRBD1 (5 bases). The CDR3 is 17 amino acids. Germline CDR1 reads LNHDA; CDR2 reads SQIVND (reference sequence). V lost 1 base and J 0 bases, leaving 15 bases between the germline ends. This chain's CDR3 is CASSIGQGWRMNTEAFF. CDR3 nucleotide sequence: TGTGCCAGTAGTATAGGGCAGGGATGGCGAATGAACACTGAAGCTTTCTTT.

As DNA, the CDR3 is TGTGCCAGCAGCTTGTACAGGGGGAAGACCGGGGAGCTGTTTTTT. It specifies CASSLYRGKTGELFF. The chain employs TRBV7-9 and TRBJ2-2; 8 bases match TRBD1. Unmatched junction bases numbered 5, after V lost 3 bases and J lost 5 bases. Germline loops: CDR1 SEHNR, CDR2 FQNEAQ (reference sequence). The CDR3 contains 15 residues.

This rearrangement joins TRBV25-1 to TRBJ1-2, with D possibly matching TRBD1 (5 bases). Trimming removed 6 bases at V and 3 bases at J, with 11 bases between. The CDR3 loop spans 13 amino acids. Germline CDR1 is MGHDK and CDR2 is SYGVNS. The CDR3 loop reads CASRGTYHYGYTF. CDR3 coding DNA: TGTGCCAGCAGGGGGACTTACCACTATGGCTACACCTTC.

V usage is TRBV28 and J usage is TRBJ2-5; 8 bases are shared with TRBD2. The germline CDR1 and CDR2 sequences are MDHEN and SYDVKM. The CDR3 loop spans 16 amino acids. The trim removed 7 bases at V and 5 bases at J, leaving 15 bases unmatched. CDR3 bases: TGTGCCAGCACCCCTCGTTGGAGCGGGGGTAGGGAGACCCAGTACTTC. It yields the protein CASTPRWSGGRETQYF.

The rearrangement links TRBV19 to TRBJ1-4; 7 bases are shared with TRBD1. Germline CDR1 and CDR2: LNHDA and SQIVND (reference sequence). The CDR3 length is 15 residues. The ends lost 1 base at V and 3 bases at J; junction bases unmatched: 2. The CDR3 DNA reads as TGTGCCAGTAGTATAGGGGACAGCTCTAATGAAAAACTGTTTTTT. As protein: CASSIGDSSNEKLFF.